The clone carrying this TCR beta chain was counted a single time. Antigen: not known. Amplification of the TCR beta CDR3 regions used RNA transcripts (as template). An initial RT-PCR round employing HTBI primers preceded a second-round multiplex PCR. MiXCR, applied by TCRdb to the multiplex PCR reads, yields one record per CDR3 protein. The table lists 560,000 or so distinct CDR3 sequences, about two fifths of them singletons. The authors enrolled newly diagnosed hyperthyroidism patients aged 18 to 65 with under 2 months' duration. This entry is derived from a study of Graves' ophthalmopathy and Graves' hyperthyroidism. Study observations and caveats: Ophthalmopathy progression was predicted by the model at less than 71% sensitivity and approximately 72% specificity.

This TCR came from an adult man with Graves' hyperthyroidism. The material sequenced was peripheral blood or thyroid tissue (not recorded which).

CDR3 DNA: TGTGCCAGCAAAGGAACAGTCCCTAGTCAGCCCCAGCATTTT. Translation: CASKGTVPSQPQHF. V is TRBV9 and J is TRBJ1-5; D remains ambiguous. Germline lookup yields CDR1 SGDLS and CDR2 YYNGEE. The CDR3 consists of 14 residues. Trimming removed 6 bases from V and 6 bases from J, with 16 bases in between.